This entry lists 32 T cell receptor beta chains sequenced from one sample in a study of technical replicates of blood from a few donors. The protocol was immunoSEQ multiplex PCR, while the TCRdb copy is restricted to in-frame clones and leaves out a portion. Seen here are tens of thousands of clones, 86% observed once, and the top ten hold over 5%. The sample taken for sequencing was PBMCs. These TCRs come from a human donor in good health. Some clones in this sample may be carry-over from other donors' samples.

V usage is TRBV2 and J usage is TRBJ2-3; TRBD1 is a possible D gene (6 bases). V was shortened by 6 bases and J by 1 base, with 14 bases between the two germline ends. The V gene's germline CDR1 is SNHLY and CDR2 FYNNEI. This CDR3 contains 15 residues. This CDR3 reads CASRPRRTGTDTQYF. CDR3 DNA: TGTGCCAGCAGGCCCAGACGGACAGGCACAGATACGCAGTATTTT.

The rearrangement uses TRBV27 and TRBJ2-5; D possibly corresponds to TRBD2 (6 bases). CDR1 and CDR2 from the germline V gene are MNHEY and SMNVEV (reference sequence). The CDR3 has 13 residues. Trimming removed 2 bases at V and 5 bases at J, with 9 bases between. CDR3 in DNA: TGTGCCAGCAGTTTAGCGGGATGGGAGACCCAGTACTTC. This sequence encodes CASSLAGWETQYF.

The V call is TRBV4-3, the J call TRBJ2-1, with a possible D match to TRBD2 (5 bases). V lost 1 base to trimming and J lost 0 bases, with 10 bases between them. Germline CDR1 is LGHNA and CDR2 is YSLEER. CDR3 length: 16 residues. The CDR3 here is CASSQGTGGSYNEQFF. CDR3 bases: TGCGCCAGCAGCCAAGGGACCGGAGGCTCCTACAATGAGCAGTTCTTC.

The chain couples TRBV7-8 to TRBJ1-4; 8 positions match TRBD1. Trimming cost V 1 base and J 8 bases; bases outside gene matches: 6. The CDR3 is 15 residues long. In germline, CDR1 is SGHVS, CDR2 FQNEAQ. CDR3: CASSLGQGKGEKLFF. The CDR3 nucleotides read TGTGCCAGCAGCTTAGGACAGGGGAAGGGGGAAAAACTGTTTTTT.

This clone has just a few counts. The CDR3: CASGLTTSGRNTGELFF. Here the CDR3 DNA reads TGTGCTAGTGGTTTGACAACTAGCGGGAGGAACACCGGGGAGCTGTTTTTT. The chain uses TRBV12-5 and TRBJ2-2, with 11 bases lining up with TRBD2. Trimming removed 2 bases from V and 1 base from J; junction bases left unmatched: 3. Germline V lookup: CDR1 LGHNT, CDR2 FRNRAP. There are 17 residues in the CDR3.

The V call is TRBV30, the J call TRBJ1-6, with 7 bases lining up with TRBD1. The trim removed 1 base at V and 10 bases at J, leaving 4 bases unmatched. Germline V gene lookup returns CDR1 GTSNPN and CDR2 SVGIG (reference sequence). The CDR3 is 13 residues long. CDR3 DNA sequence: TGTGCCTGGAGTGGGGACAGTAGATCACCCCTCCACTTT. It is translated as CAWSGDSRSPLHF.

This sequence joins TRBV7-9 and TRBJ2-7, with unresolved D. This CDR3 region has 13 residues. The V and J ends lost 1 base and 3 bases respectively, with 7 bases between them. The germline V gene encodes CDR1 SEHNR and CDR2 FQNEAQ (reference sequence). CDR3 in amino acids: CASSLGGYYEQYF. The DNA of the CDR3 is TGTGCCAGCAGCTTAGGCGGCTACTACGAGCAGTACTTC.

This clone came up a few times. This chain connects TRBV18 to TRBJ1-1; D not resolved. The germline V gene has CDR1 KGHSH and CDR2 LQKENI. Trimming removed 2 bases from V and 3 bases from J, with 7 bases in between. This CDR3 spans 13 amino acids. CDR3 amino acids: CASSPDSYTEAFF. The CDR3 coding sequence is TGTGCCAGCTCACCAGACTCATACACTGAAGCTTTCTTT.

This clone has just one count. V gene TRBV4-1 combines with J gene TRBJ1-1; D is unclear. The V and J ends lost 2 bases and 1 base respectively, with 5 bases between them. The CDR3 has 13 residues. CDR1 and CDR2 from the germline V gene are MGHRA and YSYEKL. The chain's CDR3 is CASSQLGNTEAFF. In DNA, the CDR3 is TGCGCCAGCAGCCAACTCGGGAACACTGAAGCTTTCTTT.

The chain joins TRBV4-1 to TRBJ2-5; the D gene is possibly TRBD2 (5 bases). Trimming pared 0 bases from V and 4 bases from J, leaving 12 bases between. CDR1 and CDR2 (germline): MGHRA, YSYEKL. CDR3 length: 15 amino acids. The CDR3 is CASSQEEVQPETQYF. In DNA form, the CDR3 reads TGCGCCAGCAGCCAAGAGGAGGTACAGCCAGAGACCCAGTACTTC.

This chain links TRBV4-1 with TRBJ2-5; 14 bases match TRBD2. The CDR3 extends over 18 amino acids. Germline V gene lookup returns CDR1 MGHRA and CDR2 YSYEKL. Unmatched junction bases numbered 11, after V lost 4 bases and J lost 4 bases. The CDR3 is CASSPGTSGGPEVETQYF. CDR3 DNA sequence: TGCGCCAGCAGCCCTGGGACTAGCGGGGGCCCCGAGGTAGAGACCCAGTACTTC.

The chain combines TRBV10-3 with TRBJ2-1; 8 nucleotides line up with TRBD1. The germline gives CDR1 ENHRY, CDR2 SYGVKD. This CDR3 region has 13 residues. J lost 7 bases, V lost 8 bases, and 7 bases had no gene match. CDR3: CAIGQTGVNEQFF. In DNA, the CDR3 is TGTGCCATCGGCCAGACAGGGGTGAATGAGCAGTTCTTC.

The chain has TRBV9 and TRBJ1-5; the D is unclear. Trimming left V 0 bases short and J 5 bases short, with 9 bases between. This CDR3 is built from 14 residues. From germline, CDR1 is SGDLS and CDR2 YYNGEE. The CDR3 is CASSVGVNDQPQHF. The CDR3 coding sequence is TGTGCCAGCAGCGTAGGAGTTAACGATCAGCCCCAGCATTTT.

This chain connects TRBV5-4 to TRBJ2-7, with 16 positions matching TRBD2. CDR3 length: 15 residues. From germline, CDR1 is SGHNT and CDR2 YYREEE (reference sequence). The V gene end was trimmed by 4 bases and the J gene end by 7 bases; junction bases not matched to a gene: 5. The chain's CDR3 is CASSPGTSGRGEQYF. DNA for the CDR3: TGTGCCAGCAGCCCAGGGACTAGCGGGAGGGGAGAGCAGTACTTC.

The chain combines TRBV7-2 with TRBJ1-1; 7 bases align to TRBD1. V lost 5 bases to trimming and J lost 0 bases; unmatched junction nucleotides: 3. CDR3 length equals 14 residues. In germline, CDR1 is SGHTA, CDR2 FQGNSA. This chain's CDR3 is CASSAGQMNTEAFF. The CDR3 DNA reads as TGTGCCAGCAGCGCGGGACAGATGAACACTGAAGCTTTCTTT.

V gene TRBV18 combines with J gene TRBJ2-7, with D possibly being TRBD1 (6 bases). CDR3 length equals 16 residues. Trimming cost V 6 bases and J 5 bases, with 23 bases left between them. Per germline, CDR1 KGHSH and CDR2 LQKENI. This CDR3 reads CASSPETTARGHEQYF. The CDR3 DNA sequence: TGTGCCAGCTCCCCCGAGACGACGGCCAGGGGACACGAGCAGTACTTC.

The CDR3 here is CASSVAGTVSYNSPLHF. The DNA for the CDR3 is TGCGCCAGCAGCGTGGCAGGGACTGTCTCCTATAATTCACCCCTCCACTTT. The chain is built from TRBV5-1 and TRBJ1-6; D perhaps matches TRBD1 (5 bases). The ends were cut back, 4 bases at V and 0 bases at J, with 14 bases in the middle. The CDR3 spans 17 residues. Per the germline V gene, CDR1 is SGHRS and CDR2 is YFSETQ.

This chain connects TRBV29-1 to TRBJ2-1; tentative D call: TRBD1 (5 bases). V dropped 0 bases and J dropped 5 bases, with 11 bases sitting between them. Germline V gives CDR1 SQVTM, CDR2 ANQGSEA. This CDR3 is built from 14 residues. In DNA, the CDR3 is TGCAGCGTTGAAGACGGATACAGGAACAATGAGCAGTTCTTC. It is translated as CSVEDGYRNNEQFF.

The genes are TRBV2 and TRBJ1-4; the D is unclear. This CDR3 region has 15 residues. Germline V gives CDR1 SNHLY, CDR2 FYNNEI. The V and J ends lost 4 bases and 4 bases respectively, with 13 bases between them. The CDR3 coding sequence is TGTGCCAGCAGTGTAGTTCCGGGTAATAATGAAAAACTGTTTTTT. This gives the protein CASSVVPGNNEKLFF.

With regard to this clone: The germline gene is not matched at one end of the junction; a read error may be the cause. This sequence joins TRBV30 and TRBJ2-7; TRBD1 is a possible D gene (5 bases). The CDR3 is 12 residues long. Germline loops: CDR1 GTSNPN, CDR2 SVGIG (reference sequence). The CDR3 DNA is TGTGCCTGGAGAACCTCAGGGCCCCGAAAGACCTTC. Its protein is CAWRTSGPRKTF.

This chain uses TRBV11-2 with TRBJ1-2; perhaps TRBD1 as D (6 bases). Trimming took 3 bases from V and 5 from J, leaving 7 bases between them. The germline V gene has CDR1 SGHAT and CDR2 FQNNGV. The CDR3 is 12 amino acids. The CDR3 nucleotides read TGTGCCAGCAGCTTCGGACAGTATGGCTACACCTTC. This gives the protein CASSFGQYGYTF.

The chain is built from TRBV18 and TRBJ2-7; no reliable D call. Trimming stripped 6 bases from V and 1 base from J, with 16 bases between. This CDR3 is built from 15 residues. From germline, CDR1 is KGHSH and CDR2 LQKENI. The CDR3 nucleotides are TGTGCCAGCTCCCAAACTCAGACGGAGTCCTACGAGCAGTACTTC. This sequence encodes CASSQTQTESYEQYF.

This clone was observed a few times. CDR3 sequence: CASSQWQGGTGELFF. The CDR3 DNA sequence: TGCGCCAGCAGTCAATGGCAGGGAGGCACCGGGGAGCTGTTTTTT. The chain combines TRBV23-1 with TRBJ2-2; tentative D call: TRBD2 (6 bases). TRBV23-1 is flagged as an ORF with uncertain function. The CDR3 extends over 15 amino acids. The ends were cut back, 1 base at V and 4 bases at J, with 10 bases in the middle.

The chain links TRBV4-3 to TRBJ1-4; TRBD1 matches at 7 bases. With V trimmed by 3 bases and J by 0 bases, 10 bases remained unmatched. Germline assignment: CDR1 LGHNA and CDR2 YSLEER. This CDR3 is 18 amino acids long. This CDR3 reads CASSQSLGTAATNEKLFF. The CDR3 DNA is TGCGCCAGCAGCCAGTCTTTAGGGACAGCAGCAACTAATGAAAAACTGTTTTTT.

The CDR3 nucleotides are TGCGCCAGCAGCCAAGACTCTGGCTACACCTTC. It encodes CASSQDSGYTF. The rearrangement joins TRBV4-1 to TRBJ1-2, with no clear D. V was shortened by 0 bases and J by 7 bases, with 3 bases between the two germline ends. The CDR3 length is 11 residues. CDR1 is MGHRA and CDR2 is YSYEKL in the germline V gene.

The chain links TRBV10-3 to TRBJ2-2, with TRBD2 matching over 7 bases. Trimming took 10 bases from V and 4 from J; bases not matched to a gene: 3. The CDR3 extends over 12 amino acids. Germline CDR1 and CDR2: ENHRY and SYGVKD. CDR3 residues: CATSSGTGELFF. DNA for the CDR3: TGTGCCACCTCTAGCGGCACCGGGGAGCTGTTTTTT.

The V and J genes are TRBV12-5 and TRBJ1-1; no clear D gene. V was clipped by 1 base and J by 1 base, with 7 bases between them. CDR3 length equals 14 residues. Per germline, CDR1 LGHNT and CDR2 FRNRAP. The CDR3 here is CASGLADWNTEAFF. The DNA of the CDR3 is TGTGCTAGTGGTTTGGCGGACTGGAACACTGAAGCTTTCTTT.

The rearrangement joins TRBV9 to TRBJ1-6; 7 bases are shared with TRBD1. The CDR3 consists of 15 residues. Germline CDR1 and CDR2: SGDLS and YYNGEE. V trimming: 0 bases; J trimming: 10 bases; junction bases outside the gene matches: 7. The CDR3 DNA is TGTGCCAGCAGCGTAGGTGTAGGGGGCATATCACCCCTCCACTTT. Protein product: CASSVGVGGISPLHF.

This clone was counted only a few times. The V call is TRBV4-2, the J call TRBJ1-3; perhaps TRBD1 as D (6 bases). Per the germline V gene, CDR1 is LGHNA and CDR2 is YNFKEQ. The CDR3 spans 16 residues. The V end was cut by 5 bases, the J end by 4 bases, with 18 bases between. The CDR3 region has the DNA TGTGCCAGCAGCTTATTTGGGGGCCTCGAGGGAAACACCATATATTTT. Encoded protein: CASSLFGGLEGNTIYF.

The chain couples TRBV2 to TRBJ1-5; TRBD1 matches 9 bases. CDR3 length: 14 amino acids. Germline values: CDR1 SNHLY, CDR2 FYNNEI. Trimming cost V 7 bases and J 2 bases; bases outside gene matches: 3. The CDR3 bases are TGTGCCAGCAAAACAGGGGGCGGCAATCAGCCCCAGCATTTT. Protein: CASKTGGGNQPQHF. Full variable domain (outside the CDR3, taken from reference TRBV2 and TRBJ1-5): EPEVTQTPSHQVTQMGQEVILRCVPISNHLYFYWYRQILGQKVEFLVSFYNNEISEKSEIFDDQFSVERPDGSNFTLKIRSTKLEDSAMYFCASKTGGGNQPQHFGDGTRLSIL.

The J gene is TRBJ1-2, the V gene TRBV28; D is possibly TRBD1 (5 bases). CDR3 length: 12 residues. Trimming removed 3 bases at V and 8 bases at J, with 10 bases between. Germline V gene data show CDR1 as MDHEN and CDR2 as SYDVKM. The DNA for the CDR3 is TGTGCCAGCAGTTTTGGGGCAGTCGGCTACACCTTC. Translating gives CASSFGAVGYTF.

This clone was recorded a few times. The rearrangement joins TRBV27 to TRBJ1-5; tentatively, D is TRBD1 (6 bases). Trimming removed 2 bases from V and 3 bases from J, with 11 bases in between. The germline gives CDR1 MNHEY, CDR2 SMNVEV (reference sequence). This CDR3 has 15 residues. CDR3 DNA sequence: TGTGCCAGCAGTTTAATGGACAGTCCCAATCAGCCCCAGCATTTT. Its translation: CASSLMDSPNQPQHF.